One sample yielded the 31 T cell receptor beta chains listed below, sequenced in a study of T cell changes during pregnancy in multiple sclerosis. The method was immunoSEQ multiplex PCR; TCRdb's version includes in-frame clones alone and lacks a portion of them. The sample gives 45,000 to 60,000 clones, about nine tenths of which show up once; roughly 3% is in the top ten. Specimen: CD8+ T cells from peripheral blood mononuclear cells, collected before pregnancy. These receptors were taken from a female donor with multiple sclerosis, enrolled in a pregnancy study.

The rearrangement uses TRBV19 and TRBJ1-5; D unclear. Looked up from germline, CDR1 is LNHDA and CDR2 is SQIVND (reference sequence). Trimming took 7 bases from V and 0 from J, leaving 10 bases between them. The CDR3 extends over 14 amino acids. In DNA form, the CDR3 reads TGTGCCAGTACTTATCGGGGTAGCAATCAGCCCCAGCATTTT. It specifies CASTYRGSNQPQHF. Based on the CDR3 plus reference TRBV19 and TRBJ1-5, the full variable domain is DGGITQSPKYLFRKEGQNVTLSCEQNLNHDAMYWYRQDPGQGLRLIYYSQIVNDFQKGDIAEGYSVSREKKESFPLTVTSAQKNPTAFYLCASTYRGSNQPQHFGDGTRLSIL.

The chain combines TRBV4-3 with TRBJ2-5; TRBD1 matches 11 bases. This CDR3 is built from 16 residues. The V and J ends lost 0 bases and 5 bases, in that order; junction bases with no gene match: 5. Germline loops: CDR1 LGHNA, CDR2 YSLEER. CDR3 sequence (DNA): TGCGCCAGCAGCCAAGATTGGGACAGGGGGGACGAGACCCAGTACTTC. Translation gives CASSQDWDRGDETQYF.

V is TRBV6-1 and J is TRBJ2-2; TRBD1 matches 8 bases. There are 16 residues in the CDR3. The V segment lost 3 bases and the J segment 1 base; nucleotides outside the gene matches: 4. From germline, CDR1 is MNHNS and CDR2 SASEGT. The CDR3 loop reads CASSDPGTGNTGELFF. Written as DNA, the CDR3 is TGTGCCAGCAGTGACCCCGGGACAGGGAACACCGGGGAGCTGTTTTTT.

The chain employs TRBV6-1 and TRBJ2-2; 7 bases fit TRBD1. The CDR3 has 17 residues. Trimming cost V 4 bases and J 3 bases; bases outside gene matches: 11. From germline, CDR1 is MNHNS and CDR2 SASEGT. The DNA of the CDR3 is TGTGCCAGCAGTGGAGAAGGCAGGGGGTTCGACACCGGGGAGCTGTTTTTT. It codes for CASSGEGRGFDTGELFF.

The rearrangement links TRBV7-2 to TRBJ2-7; D gene uncertain. The V gene lost 2 bases and the J gene lost 2 bases, with 10 bases spanning the gap. Looked up from germline, CDR1 is SGHTA and CDR2 is FQGNSA. This CDR3 comprises 14 residues. CDR3 sequence reads: CASSLILKTYEQYF. The CDR3 coding sequence is TGTGCCAGCAGCTTAATTTTAAAAACCTACGAGCAGTACTTC.

The chain uses TRBV27 and TRBJ1-5; TRBD1 is a possible D gene (5 bases). V shed 1 base and J shed 3 bases, with 10 bases lying between them. CDR1 MNHEY and CDR2 SMNVEV come from the germline V gene (reference sequence). This CDR3 comprises 15 residues. The CDR3 protein is CASSLLGQNNQPQHF. The CDR3 DNA reads TGTGCCAGCAGTTTATTGGGGCAGAACAATCAGCCCCAGCATTTT.

V is TRBV6-1 and J is TRBJ2-7, with 8 bases matching TRBD1. Per germline, CDR1 MNHNS and CDR2 SASEGT. After removal of 5 bases from V and 7 bases from J, the junction contained 13 bases not matched to a gene. This CDR3 spans 15 amino acids. CDR3 in amino acids: CASSPQPGTGEEQYF. The CDR3 nucleotides are TGTGCCAGCAGTCCCCAGCCCGGGACAGGTGAGGAGCAGTACTTC.

The J gene is TRBJ2-7, the V gene TRBV7-2; perhaps TRBD1 as D (6 bases). CDR1 is SGHTA and CDR2 is FQGNSA in the germline V gene. The CDR3 spans 11 residues. Trimming took 5 bases from V and 6 from J, leaving 8 bases between them. Here the CDR3 reads CASSTGFEQYF. DNA of the CDR3: TGTGCCAGCAGCACAGGGTTCGAGCAGTACTTC.

The chain combines TRBV5-8 with TRBJ2-7; no definite D call. The V end lost 3 bases, the J end lost 5 bases, and 12 bases lay between the germline ends. There are 13 residues in the CDR3. Germline V gives CDR1 SGHTS, CDR2 YDEGEE. The CDR3 nucleotides are TGTGCCAGCAGCTCGTATACGGCGGACGAGCAGTACTTC. Protein: CASSSYTADEQYF.

The V and J genes are TRBV4-3 and TRBJ2-3; 9 nucleotides line up with TRBD2. V lost 0 bases and J lost 10; bases outside the gene matches: 11. In germline, CDR1 is LGHNA, CDR2 YSLEER. CDR3 length: 16 amino acids. The CDR3 is CASSQEASGVFRAQYF. The CDR3 DNA is TGCGCCAGCAGCCAAGAGGCTAGCGGGGTATTTAGGGCGCAGTATTTT.

This clone appeared a single time. The chain couples TRBV7-8 to TRBJ2-1; 12 positions match TRBD2. The CDR3 runs to 19 residues. The V gene's germline CDR1 is SGHVS and CDR2 FQNEAQ. J lost 9 bases, V lost 2 bases, and 17 bases had no gene match. The CDR3 DNA follows: TGTGCCAGCAGCTTAATCGTGCTAGCGGGGGGGGACTATCCCCCTGAGCAGTTCTTC. Translation gives CASSLIVLAGGDYPPEQFF.

V usage is TRBV11-1 and J usage is TRBJ1-2, with 7 bases aligning to TRBD1. Trimming removed 5 bases from V and 2 bases from J; junction bases left unmatched: 8. CDR3 size: 15 residues. Germline lookup yields CDR1 SGHAT and CDR2 FQDESV (reference sequence). The CDR3 loop reads CASSLGTDRNYGYTF. The CDR3 coding sequence is TGTGCCAGCAGCCTCGGGACAGATCGAAACTATGGCTACACCTTC. Based on the CDR3 plus reference TRBV11-1 and TRBJ1-2, the full variable domain is EAEVAQSPRYKITEKSQAVAFWCDPISGHATLYWYRQILGQGPELLVQFQDESVVDDSQLPKDRFSAERLKGVDSTLKIQPAELGDSAMYLCASSLGTDRNYGYTFGSGTRLTVV.

The V call is TRBV19, the J call TRBJ2-1; 10 bases map to TRBD1. Germline V lookup: CDR1 LNHDA, CDR2 SQIVND (reference sequence). Germline trimming cut 10 bases from V and 8 bases from J; bases unmatched to any gene: 8. This CDR3 comprises 13 residues. The CDR3 nucleotides are TGTGCCACCCGGGACAGGGGTCTCGATGAGCAGTTCTTC. Its protein product is CATRDRGLDEQFF.

This rearrangement joins TRBV10-3 to TRBJ2-7; D gene ambiguous. V gave up 8 bases and J gave up 0 bases, with 8 bases separating them. The CDR3 contains 12 residues. Germline V gene lookup returns CDR1 ENHRY and CDR2 SYGVKD. CDR3 residues: CAILGDSYEQYF. Written as DNA, the CDR3 is TGTGCCATCCTCGGAGACTCCTACGAGCAGTACTTC.

This chain connects TRBV7-8 to TRBJ1-4, with D maybe TRBD1 (5 bases). Deletions cut 5 bases from V and 8 bases from J, with 9 bases between. The CDR3 contains 12 residues. The germline gives CDR1 SGHVS, CDR2 FQNEAQ. CDR3 nucleotides: TGTGCCAGCAGCCAAAGACAGGAAAAACTGTTTTTT. The encoded protein is CASSQRQEKLFF. The full variable domain, rest sourced from reference TRBV7-8 and TRBJ1-4, is GAGVSQSPRYKVAKRGQDVALRCDPISGHVSLFWYQQALGQGPEFLTYFQNEAQLDKSGLPSDRFFAERPEGSVSTLKIQRTQQEDSAVYLCASSQRQEKLFFGSGTQLSVL.

The chain recombines TRBV13 with TRBJ1-2; TRBD1 matches 12 bases. This CDR3 contains 15 residues. J gave up 8 bases and V 0 bases, and 4 bases lay outside the gene matches. The V gene's germline CDR1 is PRHDT and CDR2 FYEKMQ (reference sequence). The chain's CDR3 is CASSLGGGTGGGYTF. CDR3 bases: TGTGCCAGCAGCTTAGGCGGGGGGACAGGGGGCGGCTACACCTTC.

This clone was seen only a few times. The V call is TRBV27, the J call TRBJ1-1; D not resolved. Germline lookup yields CDR1 MNHEY and CDR2 SMNVEV (reference sequence). The CDR3 length is 13 residues. V was pared by 3 bases and J by 3 bases, with 8 bases between. Written as DNA, the CDR3 is TGTGCCAGCAGTTTCGGGAGTTACACTGAAGCTTTCTTT. Translation gives CASSFGSYTEAFF.

V and J are TRBV4-2 and TRBJ1-2; 7 nucleotides match TRBD1. Germline-derived CDR1 and CDR2 are LGHNA and YNFKEQ. With V trimmed by 0 bases and J by 8 bases, 3 bases remained unmatched. The CDR3 runs to 13 residues. CDR3 DNA sequence: TGTGCCAGCAGCCAAGAGACAGGGCAGGGCTACACCTTC. Amino acid sequence: CASSQETGQGYTF.

The table lists this clone with a count of one. The V and J genes are TRBV7-6 and TRBJ2-3; 15 positions match TRBD2. CDR1 is SGHVS and CDR2 is FNYEAQ in the germline V gene. V shed 5 bases and J 5 bases; nucleotides not matched to a gene: 8. This CDR3 contains 17 residues. DNA for the CDR3: TGTGCCAGCAGCCCGCGGACTAGCGGGGGGGCTGAAGATACGCAGTATTTT. Translated: CASSPRTSGGAEDTQYF.

J is TRBJ2-6 and V is TRBV10-3, with unresolved D. This CDR3 is 16 amino acids long. The V gene's germline CDR1 is ENHRY and CDR2 SYGVKD. The V and J ends lost 3 bases and 0 bases respectively, with 9 bases between them. Here the CDR3 reads CAISEQHFSGANVLTF. CDR3 coding DNA: TGTGCCATCAGTGAACAGCATTTCTCTGGGGCCAACGTCCTGACTTTC.

This clone was recorded only once. The genes are TRBV9 and TRBJ1-1; 10 nucleotides align to TRBD1. Losses at the gene ends were 0 bases for V and 1 base for J; bases not matched to a gene: 0. CDR1 and CDR2 (germline): SGDLS, YYNGEE. The CDR3 covers 15 residues. The CDR3 nucleotides read TGTGCCAGCAGCGTAGGACAGGGGGCGAACACTGAAGCTTTCTTT. Its protein product is CASSVGQGANTEAFF. Drawing the rest from reference TRBV9 and TRBJ1-1, the complete variable domain is DSGVTQTPKHLITATGQRVTLRCSPRSGDLSVYWYQQSLDQGLQFLIQYYNGEERAKGNILERFSAQQFPDLHSELNLSSLELGDSALYFCASSVGQGANTEAFFGQGTRLTVV.

The sample holds one count of this clone. The J gene is TRBJ2-7, the V gene TRBV19; 7 bases fit TRBD2. The trim removed 6 bases at V and 5 bases at J, leaving 10 bases unmatched. The V gene's germline CDR1 is LNHDA and CDR2 SQIVND (reference sequence). This CDR3 contains 14 residues. DNA of the CDR3: TGTGCCAGTAGCAGGGAGCGGGGTATGCACGAGCAGTACTTC. Protein: CASSRERGMHEQYF. Full variable domain (outside the CDR3, taken from reference TRBV19 and TRBJ2-7): DGGITQSPKYLFRKEGQNVTLSCEQNLNHDAMYWYRQDPGQGLRLIYYSQIVNDFQKGDIAEGYSVSREKKESFPLTVTSAQKNPTAFYLCASSRERGMHEQYFGPGTRLTVT.

The rearrangement joins TRBV6-1 to TRBJ1-1; 8 nucleotides agree with TRBD1. CDR3 length: 14 amino acids. V gave up 5 bases and J gave up 7 bases; unmatched junction bases: 9. Per the germline V gene, CDR1 is MNHNS and CDR2 is SASEGT. CDR3 loop: CASSRGDRPDEAFF. In DNA, the CDR3 is TGTGCCAGCAGTCGCGGGGACAGGCCGGATGAAGCTTTCTTT.

The chain links TRBV6-5 to TRBJ1-1; no clear D gene. The V gene's germline CDR1 is MNHEY and CDR2 SVGAGI. The V and J ends lost 6 bases and 1 base respectively, with 6 bases between them. The CDR3 runs 12 residues. CDR3 residues: CASSGWNTEAFF. The CDR3 region has the DNA TGTGCCAGCAGCGGGTGGAACACTGAAGCTTTCTTT.

The V call is TRBV6-5, the J call TRBJ2-5; TRBD2 matches at 12 bases. Trimming at V came to 6 bases and at J to 4 bases, leaving 6 bases not matched to a gene. The CDR3 is 15 residues long. Germline V lookup: CDR1 MNHEY, CDR2 SVGAGI. CDR3 region: CASSPSGGAGETQYF. DNA for the CDR3: TGTGCCAGCAGCCCTAGCGGGGGGGCGGGAGAGACCCAGTACTTC.

V gene TRBV27 combines with J gene TRBJ2-7; D is uncertain. V lost 6 bases and J 3 bases, leaving 12 bases between the germline ends. CDR3 length: 13 amino acids. The germline CDR1 and CDR2 sequences are MNHEY and SMNVEV (reference sequence). This chain's CDR3 is CASSQDNFYEQYF. The CDR3 bases are TGTGCCAGCAGCCAAGACAATTTCTACGAGCAGTACTTC.

This chain joins TRBV5-6 and TRBJ1-5; D might be TRBD1 (6 bases). The ends were cut back, 0 bases at V and 3 bases at J, with 13 bases in the middle. CDR1 is SGHDT and CDR2 is YYEEEE in the germline V gene. This CDR3 has 16 residues. The CDR3 reads CASSLGGRGHNQPQHF. The CDR3 region has the DNA TGTGCCAGCAGCTTGGGGGGGAGGGGACACAATCAGCCCCAGCATTTT. Using reference TRBV5-6 and TRBJ1-5 for the parts outside the CDR3, the full variable domain is DAGVTQSPTHLIKTRGQQVTLRCSPKSGHDTVSWYQQALGQGPQFIFQYYEEEERQRGNFPDRFSGHQFPNYSSELNVNALLLGDSALYLCASSLGGRGHNQPQHFGDGTRLSIL.

The V call is TRBV7-8, the J call TRBJ1-1, with unresolved D. The CDR3 covers 14 residues. Germline-derived CDR1 and CDR2 are SGHVS and FQNEAQ. V lost 1 base to trimming and J lost 2 bases, with 8 bases between them. The CDR3 bases are TGTGCCAGCAGCTTAGACGGGTTAAACACTGAAGCTTTCTTT. Amino acid sequence: CASSLDGLNTEAFF.

The V call is TRBV23-1, the J call TRBJ2-4; maybe TRBD1 (5 bases). TRBV23-1 is sorted into the ORF group, with uncertain function. Deletions cut 3 bases from V and 0 bases from J, with 6 bases between. The CDR3 has 14 residues. In nucleotides, the CDR3 is TGCGCCAGCAGTCAGGGGCTAGCCAAAAACATTCAGTACTTC. This encodes CASSQGLAKNIQYF.

The chain carries TRBV4-3 and TRBJ2-1, with D perhaps TRBD2 (6 bases). The CDR3 has 15 amino acids. The germline V gene encodes CDR1 LGHNA and CDR2 YSLEER. The germline V and J ends were trimmed by 4 bases and 9 bases, with 19 bases remaining between them. This CDR3 reads CASSPRKRGGTEQFF. The CDR3 nucleotides read TGCGCCAGCAGCCCAAGAAAGAGGGGCGGGACTGAGCAGTTCTTC.

The V call is TRBV9, the J call TRBJ2-1, with 8 bases identical to TRBD2. The V and J ends lost 3 bases and 1 base, in that order; junction bases with no gene match: 3. Germline values: CDR1 SGDLS, CDR2 YYNGEE. The CDR3 covers 15 residues. The CDR3 DNA is TGTGCCAGCAGCGACCGGGGGGGATCCTACAATGAGCAGTTCTTC. Residues: CASSDRGGSYNEQFF.